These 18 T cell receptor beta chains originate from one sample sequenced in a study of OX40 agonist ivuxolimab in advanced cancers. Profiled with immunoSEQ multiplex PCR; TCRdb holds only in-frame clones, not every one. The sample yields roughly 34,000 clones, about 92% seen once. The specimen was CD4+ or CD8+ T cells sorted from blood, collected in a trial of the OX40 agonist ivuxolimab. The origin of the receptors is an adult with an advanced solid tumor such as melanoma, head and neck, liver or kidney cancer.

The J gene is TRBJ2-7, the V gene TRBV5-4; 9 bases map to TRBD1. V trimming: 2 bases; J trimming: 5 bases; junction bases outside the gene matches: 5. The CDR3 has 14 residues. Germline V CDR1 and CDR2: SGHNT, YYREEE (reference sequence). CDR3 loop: CASSFPGQGHEQYF. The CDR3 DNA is TGTGCCAGCAGCTTTCCGGGACAGGGCCACGAGCAGTACTTC.

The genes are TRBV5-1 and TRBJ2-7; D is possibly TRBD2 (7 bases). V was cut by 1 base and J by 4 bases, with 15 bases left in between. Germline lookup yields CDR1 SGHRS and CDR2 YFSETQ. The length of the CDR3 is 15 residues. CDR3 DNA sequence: TGCGCCAGCAGCTTGTTCGTAGGGGGGGATTACGAGCAGTACTTC. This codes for CASSLFVGGDYEQYF.

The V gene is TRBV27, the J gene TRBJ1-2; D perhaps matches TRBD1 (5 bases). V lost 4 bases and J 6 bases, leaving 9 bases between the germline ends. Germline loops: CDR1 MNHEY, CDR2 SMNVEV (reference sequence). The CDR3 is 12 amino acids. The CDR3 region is CASSSTRDGYTF. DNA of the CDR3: TGTGCCAGCAGTTCCACCAGGGATGGCTACACCTTC.

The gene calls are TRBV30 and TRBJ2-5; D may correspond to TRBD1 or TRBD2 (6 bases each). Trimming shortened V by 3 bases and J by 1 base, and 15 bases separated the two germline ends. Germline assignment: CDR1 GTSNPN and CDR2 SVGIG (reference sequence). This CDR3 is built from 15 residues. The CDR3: CAWSFRRGLQETQYF. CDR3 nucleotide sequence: TGTGCCTGGAGCTTCCGCAGGGGACTCCAAGAGACCCAGTACTTC.

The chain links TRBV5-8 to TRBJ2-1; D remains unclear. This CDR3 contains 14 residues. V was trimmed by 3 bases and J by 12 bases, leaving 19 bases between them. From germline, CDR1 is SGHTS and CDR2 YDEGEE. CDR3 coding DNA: TGTGCCAGCAGCTGGGTCGGCCCCCAGATTGGGCAGTTCTTC. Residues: CASSWVGPQIGQFF.

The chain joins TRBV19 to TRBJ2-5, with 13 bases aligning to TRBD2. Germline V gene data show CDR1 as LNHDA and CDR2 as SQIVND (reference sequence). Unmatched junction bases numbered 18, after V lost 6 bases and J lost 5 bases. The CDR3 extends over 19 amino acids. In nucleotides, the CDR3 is TGTGCCAGTAGACCCTTTGATGCACTAGCGGGAGGGCCTGAGGAGACCCAGTACTTC. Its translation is CASRPFDALAGGPEETQYF.

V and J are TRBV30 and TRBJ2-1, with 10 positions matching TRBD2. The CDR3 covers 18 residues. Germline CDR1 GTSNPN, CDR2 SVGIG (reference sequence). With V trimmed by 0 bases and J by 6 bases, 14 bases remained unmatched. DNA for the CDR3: TGTGCCTGGAGTGTGGAATATAGCGGGGGGCGTTTAGGCAATGAGCAGTTCTTC. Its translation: CAWSVEYSGGRLGNEQFF.

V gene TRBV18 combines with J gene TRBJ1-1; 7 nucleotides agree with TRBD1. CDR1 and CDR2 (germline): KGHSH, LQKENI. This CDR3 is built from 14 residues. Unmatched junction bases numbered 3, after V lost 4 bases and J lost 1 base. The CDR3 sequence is CASSRAGGNTEAFF. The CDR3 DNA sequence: TGTGCCAGCTCACGGGCAGGGGGGAACACTGAAGCTTTCTTT.

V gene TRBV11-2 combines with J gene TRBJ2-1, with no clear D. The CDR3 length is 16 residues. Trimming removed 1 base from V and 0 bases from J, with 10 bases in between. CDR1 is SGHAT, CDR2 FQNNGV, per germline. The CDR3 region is CASSLGGLRSYNEQFF. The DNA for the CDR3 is TGTGCCAGCAGCTTAGGAGGCTTACGCTCCTACAATGAGCAGTTCTTC.

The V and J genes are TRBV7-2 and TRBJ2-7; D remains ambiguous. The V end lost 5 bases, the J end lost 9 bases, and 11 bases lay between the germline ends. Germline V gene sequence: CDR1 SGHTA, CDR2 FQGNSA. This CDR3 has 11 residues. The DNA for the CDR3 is TGTGCCAGCAGCGGCCCCGGGCGGCAGTACTTC. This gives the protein CASSGPGRQYF. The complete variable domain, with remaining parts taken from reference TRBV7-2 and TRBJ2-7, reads GAGVSQSPSNKVTEKGKDVELRCDPISGHTALYWYRQSLGQGLEFLIYFQGNSAPDKSGLPSDRFSAERTGGSVSTLTIQRTQQEDSAVYLCASSGPGRQYFGPGTRLTVT.

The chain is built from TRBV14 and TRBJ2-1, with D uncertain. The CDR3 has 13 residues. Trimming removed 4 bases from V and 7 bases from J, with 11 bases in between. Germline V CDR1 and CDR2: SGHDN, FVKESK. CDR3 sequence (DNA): TGTGCCAGCAGCCCGGCTTCGGAGAATGAGCAGTTCTTC. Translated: CASSPASENEQFF.

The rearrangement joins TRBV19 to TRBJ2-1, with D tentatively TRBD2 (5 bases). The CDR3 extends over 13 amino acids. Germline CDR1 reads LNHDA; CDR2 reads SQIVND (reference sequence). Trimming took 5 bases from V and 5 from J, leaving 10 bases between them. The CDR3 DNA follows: TGTGCCAGTAGTCCGGGGAATAACAATGAGCAGTTCTTC. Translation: CASSPGNNNEQFF.

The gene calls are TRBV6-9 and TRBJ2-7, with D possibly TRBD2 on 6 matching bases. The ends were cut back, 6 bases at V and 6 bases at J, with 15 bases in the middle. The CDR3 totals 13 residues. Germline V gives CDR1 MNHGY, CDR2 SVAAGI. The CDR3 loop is CASSATGGPEQYF. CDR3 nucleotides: TGTGCCAGCAGCGCGACCGGGGGTCCCGAGCAGTACTTC.

The CDR3 DNA reads as TGTGCCAGCAGCTGGCGGGACTACACCTACGAGCAGTACTTC. Translation: CASSWRDYTYEQYF. The gene calls are TRBV7-9 and TRBJ2-7; 7 bases match TRBD2. V lost 4 bases and J lost 2; bases outside the gene matches: 5. Germline loops: CDR1 SEHNR, CDR2 FQNEAQ (reference sequence). CDR3 length equals 14 residues.

For the CDR3, the DNA is TGTGCCAGCAGTGACAGGGGAAATTCCTACGAGCAGTACTTC. Its protein is CASSDRGNSYEQYF. The V gene is TRBV27, the J gene TRBJ2-7, with TRBD1 matching over 8 bases. V shed 5 bases, J shed 1 base, and the junction held 4 bases outside the gene matches. The length of the CDR3 is 14 residues. Germline CDR1 and CDR2: MNHEY and SMNVEV (reference sequence).

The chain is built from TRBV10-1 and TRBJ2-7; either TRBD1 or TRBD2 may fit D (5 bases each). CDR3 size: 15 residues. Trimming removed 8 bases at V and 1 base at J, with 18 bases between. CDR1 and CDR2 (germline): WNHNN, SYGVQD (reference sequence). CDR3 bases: TGCGCCAGCCCCTACCGGGACGGACCATCCTACGAGCAGTACTTC. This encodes CASPYRDGPSYEQYF.

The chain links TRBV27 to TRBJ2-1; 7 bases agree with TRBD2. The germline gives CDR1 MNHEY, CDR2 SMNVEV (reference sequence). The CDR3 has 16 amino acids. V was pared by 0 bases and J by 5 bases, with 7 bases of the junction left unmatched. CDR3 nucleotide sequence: TGTGCCAGCAGTTTATCGAGCGGGGAGTCCCACAATGAGCAGTTCTTC. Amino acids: CASSLSSGESHNEQFF.

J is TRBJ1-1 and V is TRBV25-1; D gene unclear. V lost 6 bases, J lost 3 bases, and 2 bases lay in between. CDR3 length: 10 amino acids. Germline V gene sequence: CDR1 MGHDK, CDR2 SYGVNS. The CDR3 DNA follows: TGTGCCAGCAGAGACACTGAAGCTTTCTTT. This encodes CASRDTEAFF.